Listed below are T cell receptor beta chains from one sample, sequenced in a study of beta chain features in type 1 diabetes. Data came from immunoSEQ multiplex PCR; TCRdb stores just in-frame clones and leaves some out. This sample has 350,000 to 450,000 clones, with roughly 16% found just once. The source material was naive CD4+ T cells from blood. Receptors originate from a woman younger than 35 in good health. The CDR3 runs from the conserved cysteine through the conserved F or W. Each record gives: CDR3 length, D gene, clone size, J gene, V gene, CDR3 protein, CDR3 DNA. The D gene is left open where the match is weak. Expanded clones get a size class; other rows say once, few or many, or leave the size out.

cdr3_length: 14; d_call: TRBD2; clone_size: few; j_call: TRBJ2-7; v_call: TRBV29-1; cdr3_aa: CSVETASGSYEQYF; cdr3_nt: TGCAGCGTTGAAACGGCTAGCGGGAGCTACGAGCAGTACTTC
cdr3_length: 14; d_call: TRBD1; clone_size: NA; j_call: TRBJ1-1; v_call: TRBV5-1; cdr3_aa: CASSWGQGSTEAFF; cdr3_nt: TGCGCCAGCAGCTGGGGACAGGGAAGCACTGAAGCTTTCTTT
cdr3_length: 15; d_call: NA; clone_size: NA; j_call: TRBJ2-3; v_call: TRBV15; cdr3_aa: CATSRDHVASDTQYF; cdr3_nt: TGTGCCACCAGCAGAGATCACGTAGCATCAGATACGCAGTATTTT
cdr3_length: 18; d_call: TRBD1; clone_size: NA; j_call: TRBJ1-2; v_call: TRBV27; cdr3_aa: CASSLSGTGGGMDYGYTF; cdr3_nt: TGTGCCAGCAGTTTGTCCGGGACAGGGGGCGGGATGGACTATGGCTACACCTTC
cdr3_length: 16; d_call: TRBD1; clone_size: few; j_call: TRBJ2-6; v_call: TRBV28; cdr3_aa: CASSGDRGIGANVLTF; cdr3_nt: TGTGCCAGCAGTGGGGACAGGGGGATAGGGGCCAACGTCCTGACTTTC
cdr3_length: 11; d_call: NA; clone_size: NA; j_call: TRBJ2-1; v_call: TRBV30; cdr3_aa: CAWSVGANLLF; cdr3_nt: TGTGCCTGGAGTGTGGGAGCTAACCTGCTCTTC
cdr3_length: 14; d_call: NA; clone_size: NA; j_call: TRBJ1-2; v_call: TRBV4-2; cdr3_aa: CASSQAGGNYGYTF; cdr3_nt: TGTGCCAGCAGCCAAGCGGGAGGAAACTATGGCTACACCTTC
cdr3_length: 15; d_call: TRBD1; clone_size: few; j_call: TRBJ2-3; v_call: TRBV5-6; cdr3_aa: CASSFLQGGTDTQYF; cdr3_nt: TGTGCCAGCAGCTTTTTGCAGGGGGGCACAGATACGCAGTATTTT
cdr3_length: 14; d_call: NA; clone_size: few; j_call: TRBJ2-3; v_call: TRBV9; cdr3_aa: CASSVEPLTDTQYF; cdr3_nt: TGTGCCAGCAGCGTAGAACCACTCACAGATACGCAGTATTTT
cdr3_length: 14; d_call: NA; clone_size: few; j_call: TRBJ2-5; v_call: TRBV29-1; cdr3_aa: CSATGTLGGETQYF; cdr3_nt: TGCAGCGCCACCGGGACACTTGGGGGAGAGACCCAGTACTTC
cdr3_length: 15; d_call: TRBD2; clone_size: NA; j_call: TRBJ2-1; v_call: TRBV6-5; cdr3_aa: CASRRRTSAPHEQFF; cdr3_nt: TGTGCCAGCAGACGCCGGACTAGCGCCCCCCATGAGCAGTTCTTC
cdr3_length: 16; d_call: TRBD2; clone_size: NA; j_call: TRBJ2-7; v_call: TRBV4-1; cdr3_aa: CASRGLAGILSYEQYF; cdr3_nt: TGCGCCAGCAGAGGACTAGCGGGTATTCTATCCTACGAGCAGTACTTC
cdr3_length: 15; d_call: NA; clone_size: few; j_call: TRBJ1-4; v_call: TRBV19; cdr3_aa: CASTRDSTMREKLFF; cdr3_nt: TGTGCCAGTACCCGGGACTCTACTATGCGCGAAAAACTGTTTTTT
cdr3_length: 15; d_call: TRBD2; clone_size: NA; j_call: TRBJ2-7; v_call: TRBV27; cdr3_aa: CASSTLAGTTYEQYF; cdr3_nt: TGTGCCAGCAGTACCTTAGCGGGGACTACGTACGAGCAGTACTTC
cdr3_length: 16; d_call: TRBD2; clone_size: NA; j_call: TRBJ2-1; v_call: TRBV4-2; cdr3_aa: CASSRLAGGPSVEQFF; cdr3_nt: TGTGCCAGCAGCCGTCTAGCGGGAGGGCCTTCGGTTGAGCAGTTCTTC
cdr3_length: 15; d_call: TRBD2; clone_size: few; j_call: TRBJ2-7; v_call: TRBV5-1; cdr3_aa: CASSYGLAGVDEQYF; cdr3_nt: TGCGCCAGCAGCTACGGACTAGCGGGAGTGGACGAGCAGTACTTC
cdr3_length: 14; d_call: NA; clone_size: NA; j_call: TRBJ2-3; v_call: TRBV15; cdr3_aa: CATSRDRVADTQYF; cdr3_nt: TGTGCCACCAGCAGAGATCGGGTCGCAGATACGCAGTATTTT
cdr3_length: 14; d_call: NA; clone_size: few; j_call: TRBJ2-1; v_call: TRBV21-1; cdr3_aa: CASSTRGSYNEQFF; cdr3_nt: TGTGCCAGCAGCACTCGGGGCTCCTACAATGAGCAGTTCTTC
cdr3_length: 13; d_call: NA; clone_size: NA; j_call: TRBJ1-5; v_call: TRBV28; cdr3_aa: CASRRQENQPQHF; cdr3_nt: TGTGCCAGCAGGCGACAGGAGAATCAGCCCCAGCATTTT
cdr3_length: 16; d_call: NA; clone_size: NA; j_call: TRBJ2-6; v_call: TRBV5-1; cdr3_aa: CASSSSARGWANVLTF; cdr3_nt: TGCGCCAGCAGCTCCAGCGCCCGCGGGTGGGCCAACGTCCTGACTTTC
cdr3_length: 13; d_call: TRBD1; clone_size: few; j_call: TRBJ2-7; v_call: TRBV29-1; cdr3_aa: CSVGPGTGVEQYF; cdr3_nt: TGCAGCGTGGGTCCCGGGACAGGGGTCGAGCAGTACTTC
cdr3_length: 14; d_call: NA; clone_size: few; j_call: TRBJ2-7; v_call: TRBV1; cdr3_aa: CTSSQGTWCDEQYF; cdr3_nt: TGCACCAGCAGCCAAGGGACTTGGTGCGACGAGCAGTACTTC
cdr3_length: 15; d_call: NA; clone_size: NA; j_call: TRBJ2-7; v_call: TRBV11-3; cdr3_aa: CASSGRQKGAYEQYF; cdr3_nt: TGTGCCAGCAGCGGGCGACAGAAGGGGGCCTACGAGCAGTACTTC
cdr3_length: 15; d_call: NA; clone_size: NA; j_call: TRBJ1-2; v_call: TRBV27; cdr3_aa: CASSSTIDRSAGYTF; cdr3_nt: TGTGCCAGCAGTTCCACTATAGACAGGTCGGCTGGCTACACCTTC
cdr3_length: 13; d_call: NA; clone_size: few; j_call: TRBJ2-5; v_call: TRBV5-4; cdr3_aa: CASSLGQQETQYF; cdr3_nt: TGTGCCAGCAGCTTGGGGCAGCAAGAGACCCAGTACTTC
cdr3_length: 13; d_call: TRBD2; clone_size: few; j_call: TRBJ2-1; v_call: TRBV30; cdr3_aa: CASGTSKINEQFF; cdr3_nt: TGTGCCTCAGGGACTAGCAAAATCAATGAGCAGTTCTTC
cdr3_length: 14; d_call: NA; clone_size: few; j_call: TRBJ2-5; v_call: TRBV27; cdr3_aa: CASSPHRDQETQYF; cdr3_nt: TGTGCCAGCAGTCCCCACAGGGACCAAGAGACCCAGTACTTC
cdr3_length: 15; d_call: TRBD2; clone_size: NA; j_call: TRBJ2-1; v_call: TRBV7-2; cdr3_aa: CASITSASSYNEQFF; cdr3_nt: TGTGCCAGCATTACTAGCGCAAGCTCCTACAATGAGCAGTTCTTC
cdr3_length: 19; d_call: TRBD1; clone_size: few; j_call: TRBJ2-3; v_call: TRBV29-1; cdr3_aa: CSVVNRRDRGQFNTDTQYF; cdr3_nt: TGCAGCGTTGTTAACCGCCGGGACAGGGGCCAATTCAACACAGATACGCAGTATTTT
cdr3_length: 12; d_call: NA; clone_size: NA; j_call: TRBJ1-3; v_call: TRBV18; cdr3_aa: CASSPAGNTIYF; cdr3_nt: TGTGCCAGCTCACCAGCGGGAAACACCATATATTTT
cdr3_length: 15; d_call: TRBD1; clone_size: NA; j_call: TRBJ2-7; v_call: TRBV5-1; cdr3_aa: CASSLGGTGLNEQYF; cdr3_nt: TGCGCCAGCAGCTTGGGGGGGACAGGGCTCAACGAGCAGTACTTC
cdr3_length: 15; d_call: TRBD2; clone_size: few; j_call: TRBJ2-1; v_call: TRBV29-1; cdr3_aa: CSGVVGRVSYNEQFF; cdr3_nt: TGCAGCGGGGTGGTGGGGAGGGTCTCCTACAATGAGCAGTTCTTC
cdr3_length: 15; d_call: TRBD2; clone_size: few; j_call: TRBJ2-5; v_call: TRBV7-2; cdr3_aa: CASSPPGREGETQYF; cdr3_nt: TGTGCCAGCAGCCCCCCCGGGCGGGAGGGAGAGACCCAGTACTTC
cdr3_length: 14; d_call: NA; clone_size: NA; j_call: TRBJ1-1; v_call: TRBV19; cdr3_aa: CASSIGGLNTEAFF; cdr3_nt: TGTGCCAGTAGTATAGGGGGCCTGAACACTGAAGCTTTCTTT
cdr3_length: 13; d_call: NA; clone_size: NA; j_call: TRBJ2-7; v_call: TRBV30; cdr3_aa: CAWSAAGLYEQYF; cdr3_nt: TGTGCCTGGAGTGCGGCTGGACTCTACGAGCAGTACTTC
cdr3_length: 12; d_call: NA; clone_size: NA; j_call: TRBJ2-7; v_call: TRBV7-9; cdr3_aa: CASSHSRSEQYF; cdr3_nt: TGTGCCAGCAGCCACTCCCGAAGCGAGCAGTACTTC
cdr3_length: 15; d_call: NA; clone_size: NA; j_call: TRBJ2-1; v_call: TRBV2; cdr3_aa: CASSERRLPYNEQFF; cdr3_nt: TGTGCCAGCAGTGAAAGGAGACTGCCCTACAATGAGCAGTTCTTC
cdr3_length: 16; d_call: TRBD1; clone_size: NA; j_call: TRBJ1-1; v_call: TRBV19; cdr3_aa: CASRNRDRGLNTEAFF; cdr3_nt: TGTGCCAGTAGAAACCGGGACAGGGGGCTGAACACTGAAGCTTTCTTT
cdr3_length: 15; d_call: TRBD2; clone_size: NA; j_call: TRBJ2-1; v_call: TRBV7-8; cdr3_aa: CASSISGGSYNEQFF; cdr3_nt: TGTGCCAGCAGCATCAGCGGGGGCTCCTACAATGAGCAGTTCTTC
cdr3_length: 15; d_call: TRBD2; clone_size: few; j_call: TRBJ2-1; v_call: TRBV18; cdr3_aa: CASSPTSGRNNEQFF; cdr3_nt: TGTGCCAGCTCACCGACTAGCGGGAGGAACAATGAGCAGTTCTTC
cdr3_length: 11; d_call: NA; clone_size: NA; j_call: TRBJ1-2; v_call: TRBV20-1; cdr3_aa: CSATGAPGYTF; cdr3_nt: TGCAGTGCTACAGGGGCACCTGGCTACACCTTC
cdr3_length: 16; d_call: TRBD2; clone_size: NA; j_call: TRBJ2-5; v_call: TRBV6-1; cdr3_aa: CASSALPTSGERTQYF; cdr3_nt: TGTGCCAGCAGTGCCCTCCCCACTAGCGGGGAAAGGACCCAGTACTTC
cdr3_length: 12; d_call: NA; clone_size: few; j_call: TRBJ2-3; v_call: TRBV30; cdr3_aa: CAFGGGTDTQYF; cdr3_nt: TGTGCCTTTGGAGGAGGCACAGATACGCAGTATTTT
cdr3_length: 15; d_call: TRBD2; clone_size: NA; j_call: TRBJ2-1; v_call: TRBV7-9; cdr3_aa: CASSDLAGVQNEQFF; cdr3_nt: TGTGCCAGCAGCGACCTAGCGGGAGTGCAGAATGAGCAGTTCTTC
cdr3_length: 14; d_call: TRBD1; clone_size: NA; j_call: TRBJ2-1; v_call: TRBV7-3; cdr3_aa: CASSPRQGLNEQFF; cdr3_nt: TGTGCCAGCAGCCCTAGACAGGGTTTAAATGAGCAGTTCTTC
cdr3_length: 15; d_call: TRBD1; clone_size: NA; j_call: TRBJ2-5; v_call: TRBV27; cdr3_aa: CASRKQQGRAETQYF; cdr3_nt: TGTGCCAGCAGAAAGCAACAGGGGCGGGCGGAGACCCAGTACTTC
cdr3_length: 14; d_call: NA; clone_size: few; j_call: TRBJ2-3; v_call: TRBV5-4; cdr3_aa: CASSAPLRTDTQYF; cdr3_nt: TGTGCCAGCAGCGCCCCACTCCGCACAGATACGCAGTATTTT